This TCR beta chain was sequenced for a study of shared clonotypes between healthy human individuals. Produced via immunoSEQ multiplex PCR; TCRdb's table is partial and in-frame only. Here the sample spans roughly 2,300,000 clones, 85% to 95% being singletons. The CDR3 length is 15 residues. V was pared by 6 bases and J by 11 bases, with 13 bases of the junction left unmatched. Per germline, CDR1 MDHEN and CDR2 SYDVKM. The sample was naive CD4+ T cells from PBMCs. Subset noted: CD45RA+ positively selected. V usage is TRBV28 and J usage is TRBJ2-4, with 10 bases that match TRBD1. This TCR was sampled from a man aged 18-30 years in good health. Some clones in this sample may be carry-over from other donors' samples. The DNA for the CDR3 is TGTGCCAGCAGGACGACAGGGGGCCCGGAATTCCTTCAGTACTTC. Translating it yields CASRTTGGPEFLQYF.